This T cell receptor beta chain was retrieved from a study of graft-versus-host responses after intestinal transplantation. At the level of the study: Tacrolimus plus steroids were given to all recipients for approximately 3 years, preceded by anti-thymocyte globulin induction.

Measured with immunoSEQ multiplex PCR; TCRdb has only the in-frame clones, and not every one. The sample holds around 71,000 clones, approximately 92% seen once. This clone appeared once. Deletions cut 6 bases from V and 1 base from J, with 15 bases between. From germline, CDR1 is SQVTM and CDR2 ANQGSEA. CDR3 size: 14 residues. This chain links TRBV29-1 with TRBJ1-1; possible D gene TRBD1, 5 bases. The sample was bone marrow, taken 700 to 850 days after intestinal transplantation. The sequence was collected from a human patient who received an intestinal transplant, so some T cells may come from the graft donor. The CDR3 DNA reads as TGCAGCGTGGACCTAAGGCAGGGGAACACTGAAGCTTTCTTT. It encodes CSVDLRQGNTEAFF.